A single count supports the clone carrying this T cell receptor beta chain. Trimming took 0 bases from V and 0 from J; bases not matched to a gene: 2. CDR1 is SEHNR and CDR2 is FQNEAQ in the germline V gene (reference sequence). This CDR3 has 15 residues. Only in-frame clones appear in the TCRdb table, and some are missing; sequencing was by immunoSEQ multiplex PCR. The table records 150,000 or so clones, 90% of them present only once. These data come from a study of blood T cell repertoires in COVID-19. Study-wide background: The analysed material was cDNA or gDNA that came from T cells, B-cell-depleted T cells, or PBMCs.

This receptor was identified in a man between 50 and 59 years old with acute or convalescent COVID-19. This rearrangement joins TRBV7-9 to TRBJ2-7, with 7 bases matching TRBD2. Sequences were obtained from peripheral blood. The CDR3 sequence: CASSLAGGSSYEQYF. The CDR3 region has the DNA TGTGCCAGCAGCTTAGCCGGGGGGAGCTCCTACGAGCAGTACTTC.